These 10 T cell receptor beta chains originate from one sample sequenced in a study of T cells in Graves' hyperthyroidism and ophthalmopathy. Template material for amplifying TCR beta CDR3 regions consisted of RNA transcripts. Researchers ran a first-round RT-PCR on the TCR CDR3 using the HTBI primer set. MiXCR, run by TCRdb on the multiplex PCR reads, gives a single entry per CDR3 protein. The top ten hold approximately 49% of the sample, which has 300,000 or so distinct CDR3 sequences, 15% to 20% seen once. Sequencing was carried out using blood. These receptors were obtained from a woman aged 45-65 years with Graves' hyperthyroidism.

The rearrangement links TRBV12-3 or TRBV12-4 to TRBJ2-3, with unresolved D. There are 14 residues in the CDR3. V lost 3 bases, J lost 2 bases, and 9 bases lay in between. CDR3 DNA sequence: TGTGCCAGCAGTTTTCGATTCCACACAGATACGCAGTATTTT. Protein: CASSFRFHTDTQYF.

A few counts support this clonotype. V and J are TRBV27 and TRBJ2-7; 12 bases map to TRBD1. The V gene end was trimmed by 8 bases and the J gene end by 6 bases; junction bases not matched to a gene: 5. The CDR3 spans 13 residues. The V gene's germline CDR1 is MNHEY and CDR2 SMNVEV (reference sequence). CDR3 nucleotides: TGTGCCAGCCGGGGGACAGGGGGCACCGAGCAGTACGTC. Protein sequence: CASRGTGGTEQYV.

The rearrangement uses TRBV19 and TRBJ1-4; no firm D call. V lost 5 bases and J 0 bases, leaving 16 bases between the germline ends. The CDR3 spans 17 residues. The germline V gene encodes CDR1 LNHDA and CDR2 SQIVND (reference sequence). The CDR3 nucleotides are TGTGCCAGTAGTCCCGCACGTCGGGCCGCAACTAATGAAAAACTGTTTTTT. Translation: CASSPARRAATNEKLFF.

This clonotype was seen at least ten times. The chain employs TRBV12-3 or TRBV12-4 and TRBJ2-7, with 7 bases fitting TRBD1. J gave up 5 bases and V 5 bases, and 9 bases lay outside the gene matches. There are 14 residues in the CDR3. CDR3 in DNA: TGTGCCAGCAGTGATGACAGGGTTGGCCACGAGCAGTACTTC. It specifies CASSDDRVGHEQYF.

In this sample, this clonotype turned up many times. The chain couples TRBV5-1 to TRBJ2-3; D perhaps matches TRBD2 (6 bases). The CDR3 spans 15 residues. Trimming shortened V by 0 bases and J by 4 bases, and 12 bases separated the two germline ends. Germline V gene lookup returns CDR1 SGHRS and CDR2 YFSETQ. CDR3 loop: CASSLGGASADTQYF. CDR3 sequence (DNA): TGCGCCAGCAGCTTGGGGGGAGCTAGCGCAGATACGCAGTATTTT.

This clonotype was counted ten times or more. The V gene is TRBV6-2 or TRBV6-3, the J gene TRBJ1-1; unclear D gene. The germline V gene has CDR1 MNHEY and CDR2 SVGEGT. V gave up 7 bases and J gave up 1 base, with 13 bases separating them. The CDR3 runs to 14 residues. The CDR3 DNA is TGTGCCAGCACAGTCCGGCTTAAGAACACTGAAGCTTTCTTT. It yields the protein CASTVRLKNTEAFF.

This clonotype was seen many times. The chain links TRBV6-1 to TRBJ1-2; 12 nucleotides agree with TRBD1. The CDR3 consists of 14 residues. The ends lost 5 bases at V and 7 bases at J; junction bases unmatched: 5. Germline V CDR1 and CDR2: MNHNS, SASEGT. The CDR3 is CASSNRDRGLGYTF. The DNA for the CDR3 is TGTGCCAGCAGTAACCGGGACAGGGGGCTTGGCTACACCTTC.

This sequence joins TRBV20-1 and TRBJ2-3; TRBD2 matches 7 bases. V dropped 3 bases and J dropped 5; count of bases not matched to a gene: 8. The V gene's germline CDR1 is DFQATT and CDR2 SNEGSKA (reference sequence). This CDR3 is 14 amino acids long. The CDR3 region has the DNA TGCAGTGCTAGGGGCGGGAGTCCGGTAGATACGCAGTATTTT. It encodes CSARGGSPVDTQYF.

This clonotype was detected many times. The rearrangement uses TRBV20-1 and TRBJ2-7, with 8 positions matching TRBD2. The V gene's germline CDR1 is DFQATT and CDR2 SNEGSKA (reference sequence). The V segment lost 5 bases and the J segment 0 bases; nucleotides outside the gene matches: 9. The CDR3 is 15 amino acids. As DNA, the CDR3 is TGCAGTGCTTCTCCTCCGGGACTAGACTCCTACGAGCAGTACTTC. Protein: CSASPPGLDSYEQYF.

This clonotype was seen at least ten times. The chain couples TRBV18 to TRBJ2-1, with 9 positions matching TRBD1. This CDR3 is built from 17 residues. The V gene end was trimmed by 0 bases and the J gene end by 3 bases; junction bases not matched to a gene: 6. Looked up from germline, CDR1 is KGHSH and CDR2 is LQKENI. DNA of the CDR3: TGTGCCAGCTCACCACCGGTAGGACAGGGGAACTACAATGAGCAGTTCTTC. The encoded protein is CASSPPVGQGNYNEQFF. The full variable domain, in which reference TRBV18 and TRBJ2-1 provide the parts outside the CDR3, is NAGVMQNPRHLVRRRGQEARLRCSPMKGHSHVYWYRQLPEEGLKFMVYLQKENIIDESGMPKERFSAEFPKEGPSILRIQQVVRGDSAAYFCASSPPVGQGNYNEQFFGPGTRLTVL.